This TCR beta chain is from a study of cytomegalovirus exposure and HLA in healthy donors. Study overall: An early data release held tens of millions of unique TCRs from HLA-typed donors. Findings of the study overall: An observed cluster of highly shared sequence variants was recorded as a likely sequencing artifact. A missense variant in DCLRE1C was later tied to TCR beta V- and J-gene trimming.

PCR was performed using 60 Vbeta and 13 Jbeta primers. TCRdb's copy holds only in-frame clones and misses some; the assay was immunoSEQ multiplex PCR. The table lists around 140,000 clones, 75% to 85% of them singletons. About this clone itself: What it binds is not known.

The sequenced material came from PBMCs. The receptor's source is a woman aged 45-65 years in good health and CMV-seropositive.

CDR3 sequence: CATSRGPGGDNEKLFF. The CDR3 DNA reads as TGTGCCACCAGCAGAGGTCCTGGGGGGGATAATGAAAAACTGTTTTTT. The rearrangement links TRBV15 to TRBJ1-4, with a tentative D call TRBD1 (5 bases). This CDR3 spans 16 amino acids. CDR1 LNHNV and CDR2 YYDKDF come from the germline V gene (reference sequence). V gave up 1 base and J gave up 4 bases, with 13 bases separating them. Filled out from reference TRBV15 and TRBJ1-4, the complete variable domain reads DAMVIQNPRYQVTQFGKPVTLSCSQTLNHNVMYWYQQKSSQAPKLLFHYYDKDFNNEADTPDNFQSRRPNTSFCFLDIRSPGLGDTAMYLCATSRGPGGDNEKLFFGSGTQLSVL.